Listed below are T cell receptor beta chains from one sample, sequenced in a study of blood T cell repertoires in COVID-19. Data came from immunoSEQ multiplex PCR; TCRdb stores just in-frame clones and leaves some out. This sample has about 260,000 clones, with roughly 90% found just once. Source material: PBMCs or T cells enriched from blood (not recorded which). These TCRs come from a woman aged 45 to 65 who had recovered from COVID-19. CDR3s leave out the opening cysteine and the closing phenylalanine or tryptophan.

TRBJ1-4 TRBV6-4 ASIRARLGEKLF
TRBJ1-5 TRBV19 ASGYRDLANQPQH
TRBJ2-7 TRBV2 ASSYPGLPD
TRBJ1-5 TRBV5-4 ASSFGTDINQPQH
TRBJ2-3 TRBV19 ASRRERTDTQY
TRBJ2-7 TRBV27 ASSLVGLAATYEQY
TRBJ1-5 TRBV19 ASSSRGGWGTDQPQH
TRBJ1-2 TRBV30 AWSTGGDYT
TRBJ1-1 TRBV5-5 ASSLVGQATEAF
TRBJ1-5 TRBV30 AWRRGGNQPQH
TRBJ1-3 TRBV4-2 ASSPDLRNTIY
TRBJ1-1 TRBV18 ASSPVRGAEAF
TRBJ2-3 TRBV10-3 AISRGSTDTQY
TRBJ2-7 TRBV11-1 ASSLGGIRTYEQY
TRBJ1-5 TRBV7-2 ASSSFSQPQH
TRBJ1-1 TRBV18 ASSPYTPGGNFAEAF
TRBJ1-2 TRBV11-2 ASSLALSDRGYYGYT
TRBJ2-3 TRBV7-3 ASSSKSGLTDTQY
TRBJ2-2 TRBV11-2 ASSSLKNRVIGELF
TRBJ1-6 TRBV28 ASSIRDRDNSPLH
TRBJ2-7 TRBV19 ASSSPGTSYEQY
TRBJ2-3 TRBV3-1/TRBV3-2 ASSLGLAGSNTQY
TRBJ1-1 TRBV19 ASSITDAGGTEAF
TRBJ2-7 TRBV20-1 SASGSGSTNEQY
TRBJ2-3 TRBV30 AWSWASGVALRTDTQY
TRBJ2-2 TRBV7-3 ASSSFVTGELF